These 21 T cell receptor beta chains were all obtained from the same sample, sequenced in a study of molecular identifiers for immune sequencing clone quantification. TCRdb analysed the PCR reads with MiXCR anew, one entry per CDR3 protein. The sample records 88,000 or so distinct CDR3 sequences, around a fifth being singletons. The sequenced material came from naive CD8+ T cells from blood, with Jurkat cell RNA spiked in. Subset given: FACS-sorted CD8+CD4-CCR7+CD45RA+ naive T cells. The receptors stem from a human donor in good health. Some libraries in this study had Jurkat cell RNA spiked in.

This clonotype was counted ten times or more. The rearrangement joins TRBV7-9 to TRBJ2-7; D may be TRBD1 (6 bases). From germline, CDR1 is SEHNR and CDR2 FQNEAQ (reference sequence). This CDR3 contains 17 residues. Trimming cost V 5 bases and J 1 base, with 21 bases left between them. CDR3 sequence reads: CASSPTSGSGESYEQYF. DNA of the CDR3: TGTGCCAGCAGCCCCACTTCGGGGTCAGGGGAGTCCTACGAGCAGTACTTC.

Ten or more counts support this clonotype. The chain recombines TRBV20-1 with TRBJ1-2; 7 bases fit TRBD1. The CDR3 contains 11 residues. Germline trimming cut 3 bases from V and 8 bases from J; bases unmatched to any gene: 3. The germline gives CDR1 DFQATT, CDR2 SNEGSKA (reference sequence). This chain's CDR3 is CSARTGTGYTF. The CDR3 DNA reads TGCAGTGCTAGGACAGGGACCGGCTACACCTTC.

This rearrangement joins TRBV4-1 to TRBJ2-7; D is possibly TRBD1 or TRBD2 (5 bases each). The CDR3 runs 14 residues. The V gene's germline CDR1 is MGHRA and CDR2 YSYEKL. Between the trimmed V and J ends, which lost 3 bases and 6 bases, there was a span of 15 bases. CDR3 DNA: TGCGCCAGCAGCCAGGGGGTGGCCAATACCGAGCAGTACTTC. Amino acids: CASSQGVANTEQYF.

There are many counts of this clonotype. The V call is TRBV2, the J call TRBJ2-7, with 8 positions matching TRBD1. This CDR3 region has 12 residues. Germline V lookup: CDR1 SNHLY, CDR2 FYNNEI. Trimming took 10 bases from V and 3 from J; bases not matched to a gene: 5. This chain's CDR3 is CATRTGYYEQYF. CDR3 bases: TGTGCCACCAGGACAGGGTACTACGAGCAGTACTTC.

Concerning this clonotype: A much larger clone lies a single base off, so this may be a read error. A read error is likely, as this CDR3 ends without the conserved phenylalanine or tryptophan. This sequence joins TRBV20-1 and TRBJ1-1; D gene unclear. Germline V lookup: CDR1 DFQATT, CDR2 SNEGSKA (reference sequence). The CDR3 runs 15 residues. The V end lost 4 bases, the J end lost 2 bases, and 17 bases lay between the germline ends. CDR3 amino acids: CSAMNHGLLNTEAFL. DNA of the CDR3: TGCAGTGCTATGAACCACGGGCTCCTCAACACTGAAGCTTTCCTT.

A word on this clonotype: One end of the junction does not line up with germline, which may come from a read error. This sequence joins TRBV27 and TRBJ2-6; the D gene is possibly TRBD1 (5 bases). Germline CDR1 MNHEY, CDR2 SMNVEV (reference sequence). The CDR3 length is 16 residues. The CDR3 DNA is TGTGCCAGCAGTCCCCAACAGGTCTCTGGGGCCAACGTCCCGACTTTC. It yields the protein CASSPQQVSGANVPTF. Combining the CDR3 with reference TRBV27 and TRBJ2-6 gives the whole variable domain EAQVTQNPRYLITVTGKKLTVTCSQNMNHEYMSWYRQDPGLGLRQIYYSMNVEVTDKGDVPEGYKVSRKEKRNFPLILESPSPNQTSLYFCASSPQQVSGANVPTFGAGSRLTVL.

There are many counts of this clonotype. V is TRBV27 and J is TRBJ2-3, with a possible D match to TRBD1 (5 bases). This CDR3 is 14 amino acids long. CDR1 MNHEY and CDR2 SMNVEV come from the germline V gene (reference sequence). The V and J ends lost 7 bases and 4 bases respectively, with 15 bases between them. The CDR3 DNA reads as TGTGCCAGCACCCCTGCAGGGCCTTCAGATACGCAGTATTTT. Translating gives CASTPAGPSDTQYF.

Ten or more counts support this clonotype. CDR3: CASSQDPGASYEQYF. For the CDR3, the DNA is TGTGCCAGCAGCCAAGATCCCGGGGCCTCCTACGAGCAGTACTTC. The chain links TRBV3-1 to TRBJ2-7; either TRBD1 or TRBD2 may fit D (5 bases each). The CDR3 is 15 residues long. V gave up 0 bases and J gave up 0 bases, with 9 bases separating them. Germline CDR1 LGHDT, CDR2 YNNKEL (reference sequence).

This clonotype appeared many times. For the CDR3, the DNA is TGTGCCAGCAGCGAAACCGGGACTAGCGGTTTCGTCACAGATACGCAGTATTTT. This sequence encodes CASSETGTSGFVTDTQYF. The V gene is TRBV28, the J gene TRBJ2-3; 11 positions match TRBD2. Germline trimming cut 6 bases from V and 2 bases from J; bases unmatched to any gene: 13. CDR1 and CDR2 from the germline V gene are MDHEN and SYDVKM. This CDR3 spans 18 amino acids.

This chain links TRBV13 with TRBJ2-1, with 14 positions matching TRBD2. The V gene's germline CDR1 is PRHDT and CDR2 FYEKMQ (reference sequence). V gave up 4 bases and J gave up 7 bases; unmatched junction bases: 9. The CDR3 consists of 17 residues. CDR3 in DNA: TGTGCCAGCAGCTCACCAGGACTAGCGGGAGGTTCTAATGAGCAGTTCTTC. Translating it yields CASSSPGLAGGSNEQFF. Full variable domain (remainder filled in from reference TRBV13 and TRBJ2-1): AAGVIQSPRHLIKEKRETATLKCYPIPRHDTVYWYQQGPGQDPQFLISFYEKMQSDKGSIPDRFSAQQFSDYHSELNMSSLELGDSALYFCASSSPGLAGGSNEQFFGPGTRLTVL.

Details on this clonotype: An end of the junction does not agree with germline; a read error may underlie this. The chain has TRBV4-1 and TRBJ2-4; a weak D match, TRBD2 (5 bases). The CDR3 consists of 22 residues. CDR1 is MGHRA, CDR2 YSYEKL, per germline. The chain's CDR3 is CVSQRQPGMAGSTERAKNIQYF. CDR3 bases: TGCGTCAGCCAGCGCCAGCCGGGGATGGCGGGCAGTACCGAAAGGGCCAAAAACATTCAGTACTTC.

The rearrangement joins TRBV6-5 to TRBJ2-1; 7 bases map to TRBD1. The V segment lost 5 bases and the J segment 7 bases; nucleotides outside the gene matches: 2. The CDR3 has 12 amino acids. Germline V gene data show CDR1 as MNHEY and CDR2 as SVGAGI. DNA of the CDR3: TGTGCCAGCAGTATCAGGGGGAATGAGCAGTTCTTC. Amino acids: CASSIRGNEQFF.

As concerns this clonotype: A much larger clone is a single base away; this may be a read error. The chain uses TRBV2 and TRBJ2-5; tentatively, D is TRBD1 (5 bases). This CDR3 has 15 residues. The germline gives CDR1 SNHLY, CDR2 FYNNEI. Trimming shortened V by 9 bases and J by 13 bases, and 30 bases separated the two germline ends. Here the CDR3 DNA reads TGTGCCAGAGAAGACATAAACAGGTGGACATGTCGTTGGTACTTC. Translation: CAREDINRWTCRWYF.

This clonotype was detected ten times or more. V gene TRBV6-5 combines with J gene TRBJ2-7, with D possibly being TRBD1 (7 bases). The CDR3 extends over 14 amino acids. CDR1 is MNHEY, CDR2 SVGAGI, per germline. V gave up 0 bases and J gave up 6 bases, with 12 bases separating them. CDR3 nucleotide sequence: TGTGCCAGCAGTTACTCGGGGCAGGGGGGCGAGCAGTACTTC. It codes for CASSYSGQGGEQYF.

This clonotype has a count of ten or more. The J gene is TRBJ1-4, the V gene TRBV4-1, with 11 bases identical to TRBD1. There are 13 residues in the CDR3. Trimming at V came to 5 bases and at J to 8 bases, leaving 1 base not matched to a gene. CDR1 and CDR2 (germline): MGHRA, YSYEKL. CDR3 bases: TGCGCCAGCAGCGGGACAGGGGGAGAAAAACTGTTTTTT. This codes for CASSGTGGEKLFF.

There are many counts of this clonotype. V is TRBV4-3 and J is TRBJ2-1; the match to TRBD2 covers 8 bases. V trimming: 5 bases; J trimming: 8 bases; junction bases outside the gene matches: 17. The V gene's germline CDR1 is LGHNA and CDR2 YSLEER. CDR3 length equals 17 residues. CDR3 DNA: TGCGCCAGCAGCGACGAAGGGAGCCGGGAGGGCCCGGATGAGCAGTTCTTC. It is translated as CASSDEGSREGPDEQFF.

This clonotype was seen many times. The chain has TRBV4-3 and TRBJ2-7; a weak D match, TRBD1 (6 bases). The CDR3 consists of 16 residues. Germline V gives CDR1 LGHNA, CDR2 YSLEER. With 0 bases removed from V and 0 bases from J, the gap between germline ends came to 12 bases. The CDR3 DNA reads TGCGCCAGCAGCCAAGACTCGCAGGGGATCTCCTACGAGCAGTACTTC. It encodes CASSQDSQGISYEQYF.

About this clonotype itself: It may be a read error: a sequence one base away is much more abundant. The CDR3 DNA sequence: TGTGCCAGCAGCTTAGAAGGGACCCAGGGGGCTGAAGCTTTCTTT. Protein: CASSLEGTQGAEAFF. The rearrangement joins TRBV7-9 to TRBJ1-1; 7 nucleotides match TRBD1. This CDR3 region has 15 residues. Germline V gene lookup returns CDR1 SEHNR and CDR2 FQNEAQ (reference sequence). J lost 6 bases, V lost 1 base, and 8 bases had no gene match.

The table lists this clonotype with many counts. The chain carries TRBV11-2 and TRBJ2-5; tentatively, D is TRBD2 (5 bases). The CDR3 extends over 15 amino acids. Trimming removed 1 base at V and 5 bases at J, with 14 bases between. The germline gives CDR1 SGHAT, CDR2 FQNNGV. The CDR3 bases are TGTGCCAGCAGCTTAGGTCCTAGCCTTGGGGAGACCCAGTACTTC. It translates to CASSLGPSLGETQYF.

This clonotype was found many times. V and J are TRBV5-6 and TRBJ2-7; either TRBD1 or TRBD2 may supply D (5 bases each). The V and J ends lost 3 bases and 0 bases respectively, with 7 bases between them. In germline, CDR1 is SGHDT, CDR2 YYEEEE. The CDR3 loop spans 13 amino acids. In DNA, the CDR3 is TGTGCCAGCAGCTGGGGGTACTCCTACGAGCAGTACTTC. It yields the protein CASSWGYSYEQYF.

This clonotype was recorded at least ten times. This rearrangement joins TRBV7-8 to TRBJ1-1; perhaps TRBD1 as D (5 bases). The CDR3 loop spans 12 amino acids. The ends were cut back, 5 bases at V and 8 bases at J, with 12 bases in the middle. Germline loops: CDR1 SGHVS, CDR2 FQNEAQ. Written as DNA, the CDR3 is TGTGCCAGCAGCCTGGGGACCGACGAAGCTTTCTTT. Encoded protein: CASSLGTDEAFF. The full variable domain, completed using reference TRBV7-8 and TRBJ1-1, is GAGVSQSPRYKVAKRGQDVALRCDPISGHVSLFWYQQALGQGPEFLTYFQNEAQLDKSGLPSDRFFAERPEGSVSTLKIQRTQQEDSAVYLCASSLGTDEAFFGQGTRLTVV.